This T cell receptor (beta chain) was recorded in a study of CD8+ T cells in alopecia areata. In regard to this clone: Its antigen is not identified.

Notes on the study in general: Scalp sample data also include resident alphabeta T cells from normal skin.

Sequencing used cDNA as its template, made by extracting RNA and reverse transcribing it. Data came from immunoSEQ multiplex PCR; TCRdb stores just in-frame clones and leaves some out. In the table there are 90,000 to 100,000 clones, 40% to 45% of which are singletons. Germline CDR1 MNHNY, CDR2 SVGAGI (reference sequence). Trimming took 7 bases from V and 6 from J; bases not matched to a gene: 10. CDR3 size: 15 residues. Specimens obtained from alopecia areata patients comprised lesional scalp punch biopsies and peripheral blood. The sequence was collected from a human donor with alopecia areata. The sample was CD4+ T cells sorted from blood. The chain uses TRBV6-6 and TRBJ1-5; 9 nucleotides match TRBD1. The CDR3 here is CASIGTGSSSQPQHF. The CDR3, as DNA: TGTGCCAGCATCGGGACAGGGTCTTCAAGTCAGCCCCAGCATTTT.